This T cell receptor beta chain comes out of a study of Graves' ophthalmopathy and Graves' hyperthyroidism. Study overall: Investigators collected peripheral blood at initial diagnosis, before any treatment was given.

Patients with other autoimmune diseases, uncontrolled infections, pregnancy or lactation were excluded. Orbital computed tomography, together with clinical symptoms, serum thyroxine, TRAb and thyroid ultrasound, was used for diagnosis. V was pared by 1 base and J by 8 bases, with 7 bases of the junction left unmatched. The germline V gene encodes CDR1 LGHDT and CDR2 YNNKEL (reference sequence). This CDR3 contains 16 residues. The sample holds many counts of this clonotype. No antigen is known for it. Whole-study results and caveats: A majority of expanded thyroid clonotypes exceeding 0.001 frequency were likewise present in blood.

Amplified material comprised TCR beta CDR3 regions derived from RNA transcripts. Second-round multiplex PCR came after first-round RT-PCR with HTBI primers. TCRdb redid the calling of the multiplex PCR reads with MiXCR, one entry per CDR3 protein. The sample carries about 210,000 distinct CDR3 sequences, 29% recorded once. The chain combines TRBV3-1 with TRBJ1-6, with 8 bases lining up with TRBD1. The sequence derives from a man aged 45-65 years with Graves' ophthalmopathy. The sample consisted of peripheral blood. In DNA, the CDR3 is TGTGCCAGCAGCCAAGGAACAGGGGGATCATATTCACCCCTCCACTTT. Its translation is CASSQGTGGSYSPLHF. The variable domain in full, with the rest retrieved from reference TRBV3-1 and TRBJ1-6, is DTAVSQTPKYLVTQMGNDKSIKCEQNLGHDTMYWYKQDSKKFLKIMFSYNNKELIINETVPNRFSPKSPDKAHLNLHINSLELGDSAVYFCASSQGTGGSYSPLHFGNGTRLTVT.